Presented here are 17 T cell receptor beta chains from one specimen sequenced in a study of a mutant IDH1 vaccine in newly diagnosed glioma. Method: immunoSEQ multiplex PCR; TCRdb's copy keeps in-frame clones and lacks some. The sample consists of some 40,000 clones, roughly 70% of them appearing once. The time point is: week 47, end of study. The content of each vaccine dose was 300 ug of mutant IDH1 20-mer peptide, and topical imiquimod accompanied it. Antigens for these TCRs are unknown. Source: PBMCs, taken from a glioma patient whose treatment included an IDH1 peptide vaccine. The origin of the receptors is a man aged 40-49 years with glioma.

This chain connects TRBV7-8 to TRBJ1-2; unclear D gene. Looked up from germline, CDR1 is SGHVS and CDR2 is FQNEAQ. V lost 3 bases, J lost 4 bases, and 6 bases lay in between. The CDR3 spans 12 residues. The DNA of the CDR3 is TGTGCCAGCAGCTTGAATTTCTATGGCTACACCTTC. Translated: CASSLNFYGYTF. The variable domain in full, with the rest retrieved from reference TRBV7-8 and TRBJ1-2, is GAGVSQSPRYKVAKRGQDVALRCDPISGHVSLFWYQQALGQGPEFLTYFQNEAQLDKSGLPSDRFFAERPEGSVSTLKIQRTQQEDSAVYLCASSLNFYGYTFGSGTRLTVV.

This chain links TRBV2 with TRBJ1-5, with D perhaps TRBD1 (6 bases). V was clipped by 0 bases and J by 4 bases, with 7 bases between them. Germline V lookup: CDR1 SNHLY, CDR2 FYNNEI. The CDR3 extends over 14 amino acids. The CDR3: CASSEADRNQPQHF. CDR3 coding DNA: TGTGCCAGCAGTGAAGCGGACAGAAATCAGCCCCAGCATTTT.

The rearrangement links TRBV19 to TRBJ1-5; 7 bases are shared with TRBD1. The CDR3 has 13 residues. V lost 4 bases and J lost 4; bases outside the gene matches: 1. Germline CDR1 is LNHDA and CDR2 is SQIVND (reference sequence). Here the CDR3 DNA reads TGTGCCAGTAGTAGGGACAGAAATCAGCCCCAGCATTTT. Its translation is CASSRDRNQPQHF.

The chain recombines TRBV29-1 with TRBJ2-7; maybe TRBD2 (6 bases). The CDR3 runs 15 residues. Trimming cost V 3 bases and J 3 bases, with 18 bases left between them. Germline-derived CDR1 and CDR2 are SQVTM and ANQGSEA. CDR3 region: CSVDGGSPNFYEQYV. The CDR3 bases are TGCAGCGTTGACGGGGGTTCCCCTAATTTCTACGAGCAGTACGTC.

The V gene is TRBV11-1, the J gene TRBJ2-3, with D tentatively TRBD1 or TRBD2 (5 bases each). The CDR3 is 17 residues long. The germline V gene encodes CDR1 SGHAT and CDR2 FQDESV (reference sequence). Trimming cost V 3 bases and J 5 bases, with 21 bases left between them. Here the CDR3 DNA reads TGTGCCAGCAGCTTGGGGACGGGCCGGTGGTCAGGAGATACGCAGTATTTT. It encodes CASSLGTGRWSGDTQYF.

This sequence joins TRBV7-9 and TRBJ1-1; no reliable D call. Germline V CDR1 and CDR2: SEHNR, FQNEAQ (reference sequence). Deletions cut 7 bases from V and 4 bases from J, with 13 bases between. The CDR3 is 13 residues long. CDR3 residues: CASTMTTGTEAFF. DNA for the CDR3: TGTGCCAGCACAATGACGACCGGCACTGAAGCTTTCTTT. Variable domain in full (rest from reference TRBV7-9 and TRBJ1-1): DTGVSQNPRHKITKRGQNVTFRCDPISEHNRLYWYRQTLGQGPEFLTYFQNEAQLEKSRLLSDRFSAERPKGSFSTLEIQRTEQGDSAMYLCASTMTTGTEAFFGQGTRLTVV.

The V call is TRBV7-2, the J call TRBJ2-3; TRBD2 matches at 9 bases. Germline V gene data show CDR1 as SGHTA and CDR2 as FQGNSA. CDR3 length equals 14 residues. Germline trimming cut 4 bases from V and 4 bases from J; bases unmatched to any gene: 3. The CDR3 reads CASSSLAGADTQYF. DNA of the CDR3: TGTGCCAGCAGCTCTTTAGCGGGAGCAGATACGCAGTATTTT.

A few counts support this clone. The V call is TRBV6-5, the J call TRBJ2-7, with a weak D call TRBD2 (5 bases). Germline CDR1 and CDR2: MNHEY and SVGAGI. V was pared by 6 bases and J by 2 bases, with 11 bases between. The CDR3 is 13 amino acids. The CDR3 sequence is CASRHRDAYEQYF. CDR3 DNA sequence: TGTGCCAGCAGACACCGGGATGCCTACGAGCAGTACTTC.

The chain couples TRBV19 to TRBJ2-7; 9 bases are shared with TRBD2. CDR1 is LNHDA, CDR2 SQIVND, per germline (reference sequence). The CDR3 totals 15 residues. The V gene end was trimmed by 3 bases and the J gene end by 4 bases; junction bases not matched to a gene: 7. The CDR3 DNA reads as TGTGCCAGTAGTATCCAGACTAGCGGAATGTACGAGCAGTACTTC. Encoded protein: CASSIQTSGMYEQYF.

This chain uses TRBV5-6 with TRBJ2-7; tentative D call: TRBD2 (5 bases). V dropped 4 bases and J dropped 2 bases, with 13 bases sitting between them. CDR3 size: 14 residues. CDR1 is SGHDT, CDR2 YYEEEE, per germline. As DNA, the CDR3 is TGTGCCAGCAGCCGTACCCTGGGAGCCTACGAGCAGTACTTC. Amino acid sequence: CASSRTLGAYEQYF.

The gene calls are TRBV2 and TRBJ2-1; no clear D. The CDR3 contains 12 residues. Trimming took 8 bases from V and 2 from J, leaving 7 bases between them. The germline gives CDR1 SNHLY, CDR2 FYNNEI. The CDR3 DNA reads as TGTGCCAGCTGGACCGCCTACAATGAGCAGTTCTTC. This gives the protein CASWTAYNEQFF.

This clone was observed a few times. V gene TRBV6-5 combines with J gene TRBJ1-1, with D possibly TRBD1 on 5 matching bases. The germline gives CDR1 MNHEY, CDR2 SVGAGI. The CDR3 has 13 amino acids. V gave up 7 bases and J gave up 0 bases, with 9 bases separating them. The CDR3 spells CASTLGVNTEAFF. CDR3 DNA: TGTGCCAGCACCTTGGGGGTGAACACTGAAGCTTTCTTT.

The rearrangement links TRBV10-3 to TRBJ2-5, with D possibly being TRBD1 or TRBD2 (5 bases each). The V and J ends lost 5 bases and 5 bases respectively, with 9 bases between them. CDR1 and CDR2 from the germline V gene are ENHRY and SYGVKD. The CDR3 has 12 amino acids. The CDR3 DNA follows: TGTGCCATCAGTAACGAGGGGGAGACCCAGTACTTC. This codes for CAISNEGETQYF.

The CDR3 region is CASSEPPAQEQFF. Here the CDR3 DNA reads TGCGCCAGCAGTGAGCCCCCCGCACAGGAACAGTTCTTC. This chain joins TRBV10-1 and TRBJ2-1, with a weak D call TRBD1 (5 bases). This CDR3 is 13 amino acids long. CDR1 is WNHNN and CDR2 is SYGVQD in the germline V gene (reference sequence). Trimming pared 2 bases from V and 13 bases from J, leaving 15 bases between.

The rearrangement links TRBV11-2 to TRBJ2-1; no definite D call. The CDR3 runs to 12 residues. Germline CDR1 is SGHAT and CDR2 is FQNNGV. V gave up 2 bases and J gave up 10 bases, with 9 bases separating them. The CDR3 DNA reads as TGTGCCAGCAGCTTATTAGGGCGCGAGCAGTTCTTC. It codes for CASSLLGREQFF.

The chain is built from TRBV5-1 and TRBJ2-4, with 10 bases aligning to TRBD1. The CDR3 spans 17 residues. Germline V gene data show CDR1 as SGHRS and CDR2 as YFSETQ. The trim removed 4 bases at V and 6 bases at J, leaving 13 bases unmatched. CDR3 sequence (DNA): TGCGCCAGCAGCGTCGCGGGGGGACAGGGGCCCATAAACATTCAGTACTTC. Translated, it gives CASSVAGGQGPINIQYF.

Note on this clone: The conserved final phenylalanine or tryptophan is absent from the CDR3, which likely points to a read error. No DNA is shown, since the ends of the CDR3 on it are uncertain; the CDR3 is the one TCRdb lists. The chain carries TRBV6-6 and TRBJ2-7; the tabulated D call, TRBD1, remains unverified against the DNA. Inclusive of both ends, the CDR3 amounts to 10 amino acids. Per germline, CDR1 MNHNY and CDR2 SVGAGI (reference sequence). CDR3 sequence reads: CASRPPGHLN.